This T cell receptor beta chain was observed in a study of human T cells and chemical hapten exposure listed by TCRdb under 2021. With respect to the entire study: For sensitization, 2% DPC in acetone was applied to a roughly 2 cm by roughly 2 cm area of upper inner arm skin. Blood samples were taken from patients before sensitization (week 0) and then at 2, 6 and about 24 weeks after DPC sensitization. For TCR sequencing, blood came from 25 to 35 alopecia patients at anywhere from one to four time points (pre-sensitization, 2, 6 and 24 weeks). Libraries were pooled for sequencing, and variation in per-sample TCR yields was attributed mainly to small differences in library volumes within the pool. Weekly therapeutic DPC doses were additionally applied to the scalp of patients throughout the roughly 23-week study period. Alopecia areata with under or over 50% scalp involvement, alopecia totalis and alopecia universalis were represented in the patient cohort, which was mostly female. In alopecia patients, the study followed how the peripheral blood TCR repertoire changed in vivo over primary and secondary sensitization to diphenylcyclopropenone (DPC), a hapten. Patch testing on the upper back used Finn chambers containing 0.01% DPC, with scoring done after 6 days according to International Contact Dermatitis Research Group standards.

This sample's time point label indicates: patch test 3, about 24 weeks after DPC sensitization. The treatment or condition label here, explained by the study, means: therapeutic diphenylcyclopropenone sensitization with weekly scalp DPC. At each patch-test visit, blood was drawn before the patch test was applied. To be eligible, patients had to be aged 18 to 70, diagnosed with alopecia and judged suitable for DPC therapy, while pregnant patients were excluded. Unfractionated whole blood was collected in Tempus Blood RNA tubes, and total RNA was extracted from that blood. Points the paper makes about the study in general: Repeated subsampling changed both the strength of the expansion versus patch-test correlation and the threshold at which the correlation became significant. Because every patient had alopecia, a presumed autoimmune disease, the patients' immune response might differ from that of healthy individuals. Patch test score correlated positively with the number of PT1 expanded TCRs, reaching significance at thresholds 8, 16 and 32 but not at 4. DPC sensitization did not change the number of TCRs with a frequency above 1 in 1000, and there was no evidence of changes in global repertoire structure. Expanded TCRs formed significantly more large CDR3 similarity clusters than pre-sensitization or healthy control sets, consistent with antigen-driven responses.

A note on this clonotype: Its antigen remains undetermined. No qualities accompany the bases; no much larger clone lies one base away.

Library preparation employed RACE. The run used a NextSeq 500. During library preparation, unique molecular identifiers were attached to individual cDNA molecules so that TCRs could be counted quantitatively and reproducibly. Both TCR alpha and TCR beta chains were sequenced from each blood RNA sample. The paper's processing steps were these. A median of about 87,000 TCRs per sample was observed, with a range of 23,224 to 690,600. The Decombinator software suite was used to annotate V, J and CDR3 in the TCR reads. Every sample was subsampled to the same number of TCRs (28,000) for the PS versus PT1 abundance plots. Expanded TCRs were defined as absent before sensitization and observed at least eight times at the 2-week time point. TCRdb reprocessing: public reads trimmed at Q25 with fastp, clones called with MiXCR, in-frame beta chains kept. Rows matching on CDR3 protein sequence are summarized as one entry with the most common DNA and genes. The V and J calls, along with clone size, are taken from TCRdb and not from the paper's own processing. In this sample the table shows roughly 60,000 distinct CDR3 sequences, 12% of which occur a single time. Around 2.4% of the sample lies in the top ten.

The source was whole blood, collected in connection with sensitization to the hapten diphenylcyclopropenone (DPC). The sequence was obtained from a man under 40 with alopecia areata. Some clones in this sample may be carry-over from other donors' samples.

The CDR3 loop reads CASSVVPGPSTDTQYF. The base sequence is TGTGCCAGCAGCGTAGTGCCAGGACCTAGCACAGATACGCAGTATTTT. Recombination connected TRBV9 to TRBJ2-3, with an unclear D gene assignment. CDR1 SGDLS and CDR2 YYNGEE are derived from the germline V gene. The junction shows trimming of 0 bases on V and 0 bases on J, plus 11 bases between the germline ends. Reading from cysteine to phenylalanine, the CDR3 counts 16 amino acids. Just CDR3 DNA is preserved here, 48 bases in frame from base 1.